This is a list of T cell receptor beta chains from one sample in a study of cytomegalovirus exposure and HLA in healthy donors. Method: immunoSEQ multiplex PCR; TCRdb's copy keeps in-frame clones and lacks some. Of 84,000 or so clones listed, approximately 56% were seen once; the top ten hold approximately 5%. What was sequenced was PBMCs. Receptors were obtained from a young woman in good health and CMV-seropositive. The CDR3 runs from the conserved cysteine through the conserved F or W.

v_gene	len	CDR3aa
TRBV5-1	14	CASSFRGVENEQFF
TRBV7-9	13	CASSSGVNTEAFF
TRBV19	18	CASMPPGHRQGSTDTQYF
TRBV7-2	18	CASSLRSGGLLSYNEQFF
TRBV27	12	CASRHNYYEQYF
TRBV10-1	13	CASSERGVREQYF
TRBV27	15	CASSHRQGGAYEQYF
TRBV5-5	16	CASSLAGDRPAYGYTF
TRBV28	16	CASSLIAQVPNYGYTF
TRBV19	14	CASTVGQGYNEQFF
TRBV5-1	15	CASGGTGGANTEAFF
TRBV11-2	14	CASSRSTFGSPLHF
TRBV4-3	14	CASSQGRSTDTQYF
TRBV6-6	15	CASSLTGTGIHEQYF
TRBV4-2	14	CASSQGTEIYEQYF
TRBV5-6	14	CASSLLSPQESQYF
TRBV5-8	15	CASRFRDRGSEPQHF
TRBV18	15	CASSPGTLRGTEAFF